This is a list of T cell receptor beta chains from one sample in a study of T cells in Graves' hyperthyroidism and ophthalmopathy. MiXCR, applied by TCRdb to the multiplex PCR reads, yields one record per CDR3 protein. The sample contains fewer than 700,000 distinct CDR3 sequences, under 20% of which appear only once. What was sequenced was blood. The receptors come from a woman in her twenties or thirties with Graves' hyperthyroidism. Each CDR3 is given with its conserved first and last residue. The D gene is left open where the match is weak. A clone size is listed for some rows: how often the clone was seen (once, few, many), or a class if it is expanded.

CDR3 DNA: TGTGCCACCAGTGAACCCGGGACGAGTGAGCAGTACTTC
CDR3 protein: CATSEPGTSEQYF
clone size: many
V gene: TRBV24-1
D gene: NA
J gene: TRBJ2-7

CDR3 DNA: TGCAGTGCTTCCTCCCCCTCTGGTCCCAGTCTTTATAGCAATCAGCCCCAGCATTTT
CDR3 protein: CSASSPSGPSLYSNQPQHF
clone size: few
V gene: TRBV20-1
D gene: NA
J gene: TRBJ1-5

CDR3 DNA: TGTGCCAGCAGTGTCAAGACAGATACCAATCAGCCCCAGCATTTT
CDR3 protein: CASSVKTDTNQPQHF
clone size: NA
V gene: TRBV12-3/TRBV12-4
D gene: NA
J gene: TRBJ1-5

CDR3 DNA: TGTGCCAGCAGCACGGGGGACCTTTTGACCTACGAGCAGTACTTC
CDR3 protein: CASSTGDLLTYEQYF
clone size: many
V gene: TRBV28
D gene: NA
J gene: TRBJ2-7

CDR3 DNA: TGTGCCAGCAGCTTAGCTAGGACCCACGAGCAGTACTTC
CDR3 protein: CASSLARTHEQYF
clone size: many
V gene: TRBV7-4
D gene: NA
J gene: TRBJ2-7

CDR3 DNA: TGCGCCAGCAGCCACACAGGGAGGACTGAAGCTTTCTTT
CDR3 protein: CASSHTGRTEAFF
clone size: NA
V gene: TRBV4-3
D gene: NA
J gene: TRBJ1-1

CDR3 DNA: TGTGCCAGCAGCTTAGACTTTGAAGCTTTCTTT
CDR3 protein: CASSLDFEAFF
clone size: many
V gene: TRBV11-2
D gene: NA
J gene: TRBJ1-1

CDR3 DNA: TGTGCCAGCAGCTTACGTCTAGCGGCCACAGATACGCAGTATTTT
CDR3 protein: CASSLRLAATDTQYF
clone size: many
V gene: TRBV11-2
D gene: TRBD2
J gene: TRBJ2-3

CDR3 DNA: TGTGCCAGCAGTTACTCGAGGGGAACTTACACAGATACGCAGTATTTT
CDR3 protein: CASSYSRGTYTDTQYF
clone size: few
V gene: TRBV6-7
D gene: NA
J gene: TRBJ2-3

CDR3 DNA: TGTGCCAGCAGCTCCAGCGGGAGGGAGGGTACCGGGGAGCTGTTTTTT
CDR3 protein: CASSSSGREGTGELFF
clone size: many
V gene: TRBV2
D gene: TRBD2
J gene: TRBJ2-2

CDR3 DNA: TGTGCCAGCAGTAAAGTGGGACAGGGGTTTCACGAGCAGTACTTC
CDR3 protein: CASSKVGQGFHEQYF
clone size: many
V gene: TRBV28
D gene: TRBD1
J gene: TRBJ2-7

CDR3 DNA: TGCAGTGCTTCGGGGGACGTTAGCAATCAGCCCCAGCATTTT
CDR3 protein: CSASGDVSNQPQHF
clone size: many
V gene: TRBV20-1
D gene: NA
J gene: TRBJ1-5

CDR3 DNA: TGCAGTGCTAGTAGGTCTGGGCGGGAGAGGTACGATGAGCAGTTCTTC
CDR3 protein: CSASRSGRERYDEQFF
clone size: many
V gene: TRBV20-1
D gene: TRBD2
J gene: TRBJ2-1

CDR3 DNA: TGTGCCAGCAGTTGGATGGGAGGGCCCGACGAGCAGTACTTC
CDR3 protein: CASSWMGGPDEQYF
clone size: NA
V gene: TRBV6-2/TRBV6-3
D gene: TRBD2
J gene: TRBJ2-7

CDR3 DNA: TGTGCCAGCAGGGCGGGACTAGCGGGACTGCAGTTCTTC
CDR3 protein: CASRAGLAGLQFF
clone size: many
V gene: TRBV2
D gene: TRBD2
J gene: TRBJ2-1

CDR3 DNA: TGTGCCAACAGAAGACTAGCGACCCTCTACAATGAGCAGTTCTTC
CDR3 protein: CANRRLATLYNEQFF
clone size: few
V gene: TRBV6-1
D gene: TRBD2
J gene: TRBJ2-1

CDR3 DNA: TGCGCCAGCAGCTTGGGCCCATCGAACACTGAAGCTTTCTTT
CDR3 protein: CASSLGPSNTEAFF
clone size: many
V gene: TRBV5-1
D gene: NA
J gene: TRBJ1-1

CDR3 DNA: TGTGCCAGCAGCCCTTGGACTAGGGGGAGTTCAGATACGCAGTATTTT
CDR3 protein: CASSPWTRGSSDTQYF
clone size: NA
V gene: TRBV11-2
D gene: NA
J gene: TRBJ2-3

CDR3 DNA: TGTGCCAGCAGCGTATTGATAGCGGGAGGGAGCACAGATACGCAGTATTTT
CDR3 protein: CASSVLIAGGSTDTQYF
clone size: NA
V gene: TRBV9
D gene: TRBD2
J gene: TRBJ2-3

CDR3 DNA: TGTGCCTGGAGGCAGGGGCAGGAGACCCAGTACTTC
CDR3 protein: CAWRQGQETQYF
clone size: many
V gene: TRBV30
D gene: NA
J gene: TRBJ2-5

CDR3 DNA: TGTGCCAGTACCCGGACTAGCGGATCGAGCCAAGAGACCCAGTACTTC
CDR3 protein: CASTRTSGSSQETQYF
clone size: few
V gene: TRBV19
D gene: TRBD2
J gene: TRBJ2-5

CDR3 DNA: TGTGCCAGCAGTGCAAGCAGGGGGGTTAACAATGAGCAGTTCTTC
CDR3 protein: CASSASRGVNNEQFF
clone size: NA
V gene: TRBV7-3
D gene: NA
J gene: TRBJ2-1

CDR3 DNA: TGTGCCAGCACGCAGGGTCGCTCCTACGAGCAGTACTTC
CDR3 protein: CASTQGRSYEQYF
clone size: many
V gene: TRBV28
D gene: NA
J gene: TRBJ2-7

CDR3 DNA: TGTGCCAGCAGTGACCTAGCGGGGATCTACGAGCAGTACTTC
CDR3 protein: CASSDLAGIYEQYF
clone size: many
V gene: TRBV28
D gene: TRBD2
J gene: TRBJ2-7

CDR3 DNA: TGTGCCAGTAAAAAAGCGGGTGACTCCTACGAGCAGTACTTC
CDR3 protein: CASKKAGDSYEQYF
clone size: many
V gene: TRBV12-3/TRBV12-4
D gene: NA
J gene: TRBJ2-7

CDR3 DNA: TGCAGTGCTAGAGATCTTAGCGGATCGGGAACTGAAGCTTTCTTT
CDR3 protein: CSARDLSGSGTEAFF
clone size: NA
V gene: TRBV20-1
D gene: NA
J gene: TRBJ1-1

CDR3 DNA: TGCGCCAGCAGCTGGGAGTATGACACTGAAGCTTTCTTT
CDR3 protein: CASSWEYDTEAFF
clone size: NA
V gene: TRBV5-1
D gene: NA
J gene: TRBJ1-1

CDR3 DNA: TGTGCCAGCAGCCACCGGACGAACACCGGGGAGCTGTTTTTT
CDR3 protein: CASSHRTNTGELFF
clone size: NA
V gene: TRBV13
D gene: NA
J gene: TRBJ2-2

CDR3 DNA: TGCGCCAGCAGGGACAGGGGGCTTCCTGGGGCCAACGTCCTGACTTTC
CDR3 protein: CASRDRGLPGANVLTF
clone size: NA
V gene: TRBV5-1
D gene: TRBD1
J gene: TRBJ2-6

CDR3 DNA: TGTGCCAGCAGCTTACTTAGCGCCTCAACTAATGAAAAACTGTTTTTT
CDR3 protein: CASSLLSASTNEKLFF
clone size: NA
V gene: TRBV5-5
D gene: NA
J gene: TRBJ1-4

CDR3 DNA: TGTGCCAGCAGCGTGGGACAGGGTCTCGAAGCTTTCTTT
CDR3 protein: CASSVGQGLEAFF
clone size: many
V gene: TRBV11-2
D gene: TRBD1
J gene: TRBJ1-1

CDR3 DNA: TGTGCCAGCAGCAGGACAGGGGGGAATGAAAAACTGTTTTTT
CDR3 protein: CASSRTGGNEKLFF
clone size: many
V gene: TRBV12-3/TRBV12-4
D gene: TRBD1
J gene: TRBJ1-4

CDR3 DNA: TGTGCCAGCAGCCAAGGAGGCCCCGGACAGAATCAGCCCCAGCATTTT
CDR3 protein: CASSQGGPGQNQPQHF
clone size: NA
V gene: TRBV3-1
D gene: NA
J gene: TRBJ1-5

CDR3 DNA: TGTGCCAGCAGCCCCGGGACACCATACACAGATACGCAGTATTTT
CDR3 protein: CASSPGTPYTDTQYF
clone size: many
V gene: TRBV6-1
D gene: NA
J gene: TRBJ2-3

CDR3 DNA: TGCGCCAGCAGCTTGTCGGGTATTCCGCAGTATTTT
CDR3 protein: CASSLSGIPQYF
clone size: NA
V gene: TRBV5-1
D gene: NA
J gene: TRBJ2-3

CDR3 DNA: TGCAGTGCTAGAGATGTCCTACAGAACACTGAAGCTTTCTTT
CDR3 protein: CSARDVLQNTEAFF
clone size: NA
V gene: TRBV20-1
D gene: NA
J gene: TRBJ1-1

CDR3 DNA: TGTGCCAGCAGCTTACCGGGACAGGGTTGGATCAATGAGCAGTTCTTC
CDR3 protein: CASSLPGQGWINEQFF
clone size: few
V gene: TRBV7-9
D gene: TRBD1
J gene: TRBJ2-1

CDR3 DNA: TGTGCCATCTCCACCGGGACTAGCGGGTACTACGAGCAGTACTTC
CDR3 protein: CAISTGTSGYYEQYF
clone size: NA
V gene: TRBV10-3
D gene: TRBD2
J gene: TRBJ2-7

CDR3 DNA: TGTGCCAGCAGCTTAGCGCCGCCCGGGACTGGGGATGAGCAGTTCTTC
CDR3 protein: CASSLAPPGTGDEQFF
clone size: many
V gene: TRBV7-3
D gene: NA
J gene: TRBJ2-1

CDR3 DNA: TGCAGTGCCGGACGTCTAGGTTCAACCCAGTACTTC
CDR3 protein: CSAGRLGSTQYF
clone size: few
V gene: TRBV20-1
D gene: NA
J gene: TRBJ2-5

CDR3 DNA: TGTGCCACGAGGGACAGTCAAGTCTACGAGCAGTACTTC
CDR3 protein: CATRDSQVYEQYF
clone size: many
V gene: TRBV28
D gene: TRBD1
J gene: TRBJ2-7

CDR3 DNA: TGTGCCAGCTCACCCTCTACGGGACAGACCGAGACCCAGTACTTC
CDR3 protein: CASSPSTGQTETQYF
clone size: many
V gene: TRBV18
D gene: TRBD1
J gene: TRBJ2-5

CDR3 DNA: TGTGCCACCAACCGGGACGCATACACCGGGGAGCTGTTTTTT
CDR3 protein: CATNRDAYTGELFF
clone size: few
V gene: TRBV2
D gene: NA
J gene: TRBJ2-2

CDR3 DNA: TGTGCCAGCATCCCGGGACTAGCGGGAGTTGAGCAGTACTTC
CDR3 protein: CASIPGLAGVEQYF
clone size: many
V gene: TRBV11-2
D gene: TRBD2
J gene: TRBJ2-7

CDR3 DNA: TGTGCCAGCAGCGCTCTAGCGGGAGCTCTCAATGAGCAGTTCTTC
CDR3 protein: CASSALAGALNEQFF
clone size: NA
V gene: TRBV7-2
D gene: TRBD2
J gene: TRBJ2-1

CDR3 DNA: TGTGCCAGTAGTATCCAAGGGAGGACTGAAGCTTTCTTT
CDR3 protein: CASSIQGRTEAFF
clone size: many
V gene: TRBV19
D gene: NA
J gene: TRBJ1-1

CDR3 DNA: TGTGCCAGCAGACTAGCTGGGGGGAACAATGAGCAGTTCTTC
CDR3 protein: CASRLAGGNNEQFF
clone size: many
V gene: TRBV6-1
D gene: NA
J gene: TRBJ2-1

CDR3 DNA: TGCGCCAGCAGCCAAACCCGGGACAGGGTTTTCACCTTC
CDR3 protein: CASSQTRDRVFTF
clone size: NA
V gene: TRBV11-2
D gene: TRBD1
J gene: TRBJ1-2

CDR3 DNA: TGTGCCTGGAGAAGCTTGGACAGGGTCTACGAGCAGTACTTC
CDR3 protein: CAWRSLDRVYEQYF
clone size: many
V gene: TRBV30
D gene: TRBD1
J gene: TRBJ2-7

CDR3 DNA: TGTGCCAGCAGCCAATGGTCTAGCGCCTACGAGCAGTACTTC
CDR3 protein: CASSQWSSAYEQYF
clone size: many
V gene: TRBV3-1
D gene: NA
J gene: TRBJ2-7

CDR3 DNA: TGTGCCAGCAGTTATACCCCGACAGGGGCGATGGGCTCACCCCTCCACTTT
CDR3 protein: CASSYTPTGAMGSPLHF
clone size: many
V gene: TRBV12-3/TRBV12-4
D gene: TRBD1
J gene: TRBJ1-6

CDR3 DNA: TGTGCCTGGAGTCCCATCTCTATAGCGGGACCGTTCTTC
CDR3 protein: CAWSPISIAGPFF
clone size: NA
V gene: TRBV30
D gene: TRBD2
J gene: TRBJ2-1

CDR3 DNA: TGTGCCACCAGTGGAGGTCCGTACGAGCAGTACTTC
CDR3 protein: CATSGGPYEQYF
clone size: NA
V gene: TRBV24-1
D gene: NA
J gene: TRBJ2-7

CDR3 DNA: TGTGCCAGCACCCCCCCACAGGCGGGAGCAAGGTCAGATACGCAGTATTTT
CDR3 protein: CASTPPQAGARSDTQYF
clone size: many
V gene: TRBV7-9
D gene: TRBD2
J gene: TRBJ2-3

CDR3 DNA: TGTGCCAGCTGGGGGACCCTCACTGAAGCTTTCTTT
CDR3 protein: CASWGTLTEAFF
clone size: many
V gene: TRBV28
D gene: NA
J gene: TRBJ1-1

CDR3 DNA: TGTGCCAGCAGTTTCGGAGGTTTTTCCCAAGAGACCCAGTACTTC
CDR3 protein: CASSFGGFSQETQYF
clone size: many
V gene: TRBV28
D gene: NA
J gene: TRBJ2-5

CDR3 DNA: TGTGCCTGGATGCCCGGCGGGCGGACCCAGTACTTC
CDR3 protein: CAWMPGGRTQYF
clone size: many
V gene: TRBV30
D gene: NA
J gene: TRBJ2-5

CDR3 DNA: TGCAGTGCTCCCTACGAGCAGTACTTC
CDR3 protein: CSAPYEQYF
clone size: NA
V gene: TRBV20-1
D gene: NA
J gene: TRBJ2-7

CDR3 DNA: TGTGCCAGCAGGCCTACGGGGGGCGAGCAGTACTTC
CDR3 protein: CASRPTGGEQYF
clone size: many
V gene: TRBV12-3/TRBV12-4
D gene: TRBD2
J gene: TRBJ2-7

CDR3 DNA: TGTGCCAGCACCCCGGACAGGCCTGGAAACACCATATATTTT
CDR3 protein: CASTPDRPGNTIYF
clone size: few
V gene: TRBV7-8
D gene: TRBD1
J gene: TRBJ1-3